Following are 31 T cell receptor beta chains from one sample sequenced in a study of T cell responses to AZD1222 COVID-19 vaccine. Profiling relied on immunoSEQ multiplex PCR, and the TCRdb table lists in-frame clones only, not all of them. The profile shows 75,000 to 85,000 clones, 65% to 80% of them singletons. Specimen: peripheral blood, collected 28 days after the second dose of the MenACWY control vaccine. The receptors shown here come from an adult who received the MenACWY meningococcal vaccine as a control.

This clone was detected only once. The genes are TRBV6-1 and TRBJ1-5, with a possible D match to TRBD1 (5 bases). The CDR3 runs to 15 residues. Trimming left V 0 bases short and J 5 bases short, with 11 bases between. CDR1 is MNHNS and CDR2 is SASEGT in the germline V gene. CDR3 DNA: TGTGCCAGCAGTGAAGCGCAGGGAAACTATCAGCCCCAGCATTTT. Its translation: CASSEAQGNYQPQHF.

V gene TRBV6-5 combines with J gene TRBJ1-5; D is perhaps TRBD1 (5 bases). CDR1 is MNHEY, CDR2 SVGAGI, per germline. This CDR3 is built from 13 residues. Trimming took off 6 bases at V and 9 bases at J, with 15 bases between the two ends. CDR3: CASSTGGGGPQHF. In DNA form, the CDR3 reads TGTGCCAGCAGCACCGGTGGGGGGGGGCCCCAGCATTTT.

The chain uses TRBV29-1 and TRBJ2-1; D is perhaps TRBD1 (5 bases). The germline CDR1 and CDR2 sequences are SQVTM and ANQGSEA. The ends were cut back, 6 bases at V and 13 bases at J, with 16 bases in the middle. The CDR3 covers 11 residues. For the CDR3, the DNA is TGCAGCGTCAGAACAGGACCACCTCAGTTCTTC. It codes for CSVRTGPPQFF.

The rearrangement joins TRBV30 to TRBJ1-1, with D perhaps TRBD1 (5 bases). Trimming took off 2 bases at V and 4 bases at J, with 11 bases between the two ends. CDR3 size: 13 residues. The V gene's germline CDR1 is GTSNPN and CDR2 SVGIG (reference sequence). CDR3 coding DNA: TGTGCCTGGAGTCCGCAGGGTCTCACTGAAGCTTTCTTT. Translating gives CAWSPQGLTEAFF.

The gene calls are TRBV6-1 and TRBJ2-1, with 8 bases fitting TRBD2. V was pared by 2 bases and J by 3 bases, with 21 bases of the junction left unmatched. From germline, CDR1 is MNHNS and CDR2 SASEGT. This CDR3 region has 21 residues. The CDR3 spells CASSEWDGRGGNLKNYNEQFF. CDR3 nucleotides: TGTGCCAGCAGTGAATGGGACGGGAGGGGAGGCAATCTAAAAAACTACAATGAGCAGTTCTTC.

The rearrangement joins TRBV30 to TRBJ1-5; a possible D gene is TRBD1 (5 bases). Germline V gene data show CDR1 as GTSNPN and CDR2 as SVGIG (reference sequence). The CDR3 is 13 residues long. The V end lost 3 bases, the J end lost 5 bases, and 11 bases lay between the germline ends. CDR3 sequence reads: CAWSGTADQPQHF. CDR3 nucleotide sequence: TGTGCCTGGAGCGGGACCGCGGATCAGCCCCAGCATTTT.

The chain recombines TRBV5-6 with TRBJ2-2; D is perhaps TRBD2 (6 bases). The germline gives CDR1 SGHDT, CDR2 YYEEEE. This CDR3 has 14 amino acids. Between the trimmed V and J ends, which lost 4 bases and 6 bases, there was a span of 13 bases. The CDR3, as DNA: TGTGCCAGCAGCATGACGGGACTTCCCGGGGAGCTGTTTTTT. Amino acid sequence: CASSMTGLPGELFF.

In nucleotides, the CDR3 is TGTGCCACCAGCAGAGATTCGGGGGATGATGAAAAACTGTTTTTT. Its translation: CATSRDSGDDEKLFF. The rearrangement links TRBV15 to TRBJ1-4; weak D call: TRBD1 (5 bases). The germline V and J ends were trimmed by 0 bases and 6 bases, with 11 bases remaining between them. This CDR3 has 15 residues. CDR1 is LNHNV and CDR2 is YYDKDF in the germline V gene (reference sequence).

V and J are TRBV4-3 and TRBJ2-2; unclear D gene. The V gene's germline CDR1 is LGHNA and CDR2 YSLEER. CDR3 size: 15 residues. V was cut by 4 bases and J by 3 bases, with 12 bases left in between. The CDR3 protein is CASSREKRDTGELFF. CDR3 bases: TGCGCCAGCAGCCGCGAGAAAAGGGACACCGGGGAGCTGTTTTTT.

The CDR3 DNA reads as TGTGCCAGTAGTATTGGGCAGGGGGCTTTGGTCACTGAAGCTTTCTTT. As protein: CASSIGQGALVTEAFF. The rearrangement joins TRBV19 to TRBJ1-1, with 8 nucleotides matching TRBD1. The CDR3 loop spans 16 amino acids. Germline assignment: CDR1 LNHDA and CDR2 SQIVND (reference sequence). V trimming: 3 bases; J trimming: 4 bases; junction bases outside the gene matches: 10.

This sequence joins TRBV28 and TRBJ2-4; maybe TRBD1 (6 bases). Germline V lookup: CDR1 MDHEN, CDR2 SYDVKM. CDR3 length: 14 amino acids. The CDR3 coding sequence is TGTGCTAGCCAGACAGGAACTTTCAAAAACATTCAGTACTTC. It translates to CASQTGTFKNIQYF.

The chain recombines TRBV7-9 with TRBJ1-3; D not certain. Germline V gene sequence: CDR1 SEHNR, CDR2 FQNEAQ (reference sequence). V was pared by 5 bases and J by 4 bases, with 9 bases between. The CDR3 sequence is 13 residues long. As DNA, the CDR3 is TGTGCCAGCAGCCTCCGCCGGGGAAACACCATATATTTT. Protein sequence: CASSLRRGNTIYF.

V gene TRBV5-6 combines with J gene TRBJ2-5; D not resolved. The germline V gene encodes CDR1 SGHDT and CDR2 YYEEEE. Trimming took off 4 bases at V and 0 bases at J, with 19 bases between the two ends. The CDR3 is 17 residues long. CDR3 region: CASSQSRLAHNQETQYF. Here the CDR3 DNA reads TGTGCCAGCAGCCAATCCCGCCTGGCCCATAACCAAGAGACCCAGTACTTC.

There are a few counts of this clone. Written as DNA, the CDR3 is TGTGCCACCAGCAGAGGCGGGACAGGGGGCAATGAGCAGTTCTTC. Protein sequence: CATSRGGTGGNEQFF. The chain uses TRBV15 and TRBJ2-1, with 11 bases that match TRBD1. The CDR3 is made up of 15 amino acids. V gave up 1 base and J gave up 6 bases; unmatched junction bases: 2. Germline V gives CDR1 LNHNV, CDR2 YYDKDF (reference sequence).

This clone has only one observation. This chain links TRBV7-8 with TRBJ2-5; D unresolved. V shed 0 bases and J shed 1 base, with 9 bases lying between them. This CDR3 comprises 15 residues. Germline CDR1 and CDR2: SGHVS and FQNEAQ. CDR3 sequence (DNA): TGTGCCAGCAGCTTAGCGGTGCGCTTCCAAGAGACCCAGTACTTC. It translates to CASSLAVRFQETQYF.

This clone was recorded a few times. The V gene is TRBV15, the J gene TRBJ2-2; D may be TRBD2 (6 bases). Trimming stripped 8 bases from V and 0 bases from J, with 13 bases between. Germline assignment: CDR1 LNHNV and CDR2 YYDKDF (reference sequence). The CDR3 is 15 residues long. CDR3 residues: CATGGIPTNTGELFF. The CDR3 bases are TGTGCCACCGGCGGGATCCCGACGAACACCGGGGAGCTGTTTTTT.

The chain uses TRBV7-8 and TRBJ1-2, with no clear D. Germline CDR1 reads SGHVS; CDR2 reads FQNEAQ. The CDR3 consists of 12 residues. V shed 5 bases and J shed 8 bases, with 12 bases lying between them. The CDR3 loop reads CASSPGPEGYTF. The CDR3 nucleotides read TGTGCCAGCAGCCCCGGGCCCGAGGGCTACACCTTC.

This sequence joins TRBV2 and TRBJ2-5; possible D gene TRBD1, 5 bases. V lost 6 bases to trimming and J lost 7 bases, with 18 bases between them. Germline values: CDR1 SNHLY, CDR2 FYNNEI. The CDR3 loop spans 14 amino acids. CDR3 coding DNA: TGTGCCAGCAGGGAATTTACGGGCCAGGGGACCCAGTACTTC. Translating it yields CASREFTGQGTQYF.

The chain employs TRBV10-1 and TRBJ2-2; D is ambiguous. Trimming shortened V by 6 bases and J by 5 bases, and 31 bases separated the two germline ends. The CDR3 spans 20 residues. Germline CDR1 is WNHNN and CDR2 is SYGVQD (reference sequence). The CDR3 DNA follows: TGCGCCAGCAGAAGGTCGAGATACGCAAACCTTACGATTAGAACCGGGGAGCTGTTTTTT. It codes for CASRRSRYANLTIRTGELFF.

The DNA for the CDR3 is TGTGCCAGCAGCCAAGAGAGGGGCCGGACCCAGTACTTC. This encodes CASSQERGRTQYF. The chain couples TRBV3-1 (or the pseudogene TRBV3-2) to TRBJ2-5, with D perhaps matching TRBD1 or TRBD2 (5 bases each). V was pared by 0 bases and J by 7 bases, with 9 bases between. The CDR3 sequence is 13 residues long. Germline CDR1 reads LGHDT; CDR2 reads YNNKEL (reference sequence).

This chain connects TRBV1 to TRBJ2-2; the table's D gene call, TRBD2, was not cross checked with the DNA. TRBV1 is annotated as a pseudogene. The CDR3 runs to 16 residues. CDR3 residues: CTSSQEPELNTGELFF. In nucleotides, the CDR3 is TGCACCAGCAGCCAAGAACCGGAGTTAAATACCGGGGAGCTGTTTTTT.

The J gene is TRBJ2-1, the V gene TRBV9; TRBD1 might be the D (6 bases). V lost 0 bases to trimming and J lost 6 bases, with 16 bases between them. CDR1 SGDLS and CDR2 YYNGEE come from the germline V gene. This CDR3 is built from 16 residues. The CDR3 loop is CASSVGGDNWGNEQFF. CDR3 in DNA: TGTGCCAGCAGCGTAGGAGGGGACAATTGGGGCAATGAGCAGTTCTTC.

This chain uses TRBV27 with TRBJ2-1; possible D gene TRBD2, 5 bases. Germline CDR1 MNHEY, CDR2 SMNVEV (reference sequence). The CDR3 extends over 15 amino acids. Trimming removed 6 bases from V and 7 bases from J, with 19 bases in between. The CDR3: CASSNLDSPRNEQFF. CDR3 in DNA: TGTGCCAGCAGCAATTTGGACTCGCCTCGGAATGAGCAGTTCTTC.

This chain joins TRBV24-1 and TRBJ1-5; the D is unclear. V lost 1 base, J lost 5 bases, and 5 bases lay in between. This CDR3 is built from 13 residues. The germline CDR1 and CDR2 sequences are KGHDR and SFDVKD. Here the CDR3 reads CATSDFTDQPQHF. CDR3 nucleotide sequence: TGTGCCACCAGTGATTTTACGGATCAGCCCCAGCATTTT.

The sample holds one count of this clone. J is TRBJ1-2 and V is TRBV27; D might be TRBD1 (5 bases). Trimming stripped 4 bases from V and 4 bases from J, with 10 bases between. The germline V gene has CDR1 MNHEY and CDR2 SMNVEV (reference sequence). This CDR3 is 13 amino acids long. Written as DNA, the CDR3 is TGTGCCAGCAGTTATAGGGGTGGCTATGGCTACACCTTC. It encodes CASSYRGGYGYTF.

The chain has TRBV6-5 and TRBJ2-2, with D unclear. The CDR3 spans 14 residues. Per the germline V gene, CDR1 is MNHEY and CDR2 is SVGAGI. Trimming pared 6 bases from V and 5 bases from J, leaving 13 bases between. The CDR3 protein is CASRIFTETGELFF. In DNA, the CDR3 is TGTGCCAGCAGGATCTTTACAGAGACCGGGGAGCTGTTTTTT.

The V and J genes are TRBV15 and TRBJ1-1; the D gene is possibly TRBD1 (5 bases). This CDR3 contains 15 residues. Looked up from germline, CDR1 is LNHNV and CDR2 is YYDKDF (reference sequence). Between the trimmed V and J ends, which lost 0 bases and 3 bases, there was a span of 11 bases. CDR3 protein: CATSRDLGLDTEAFF. The DNA for the CDR3 is TGTGCCACCAGCAGAGATCTGGGGCTGGACACTGAAGCTTTCTTT. The full variable domain, with the rest looked up from reference TRBV15 and TRBJ1-1, is DAMVIQNPRYQVTQFGKPVTLSCSQTLNHNVMYWYQQKSSQAPKLLFHYYDKDFNNEADTPDNFQSRRPNTSFCFLDIRSPGLGDTAMYLCATSRDLGLDTEAFFGQGTRLTVV.

This clone was detected only once. V gene TRBV29-1 combines with J gene TRBJ2-2, with 8 positions matching TRBD1. V was pared by 4 bases and J by 4 bases, with 2 bases of the junction left unmatched. Germline V CDR1 and CDR2: SQVTM, ANQGSEA. The CDR3 totals 13 residues. The CDR3 protein is CSVVTGGTGELFF. The CDR3 region has the DNA TGCAGCGTTGTAACAGGGGGCACCGGGGAGCTGTTTTTT.

The rearrangement uses TRBV6-5 and TRBJ1-1; maybe TRBD1 (6 bases). V lost 5 bases and J lost 0, with 10 bases in between. CDR1 and CDR2 from the germline V gene are MNHEY and SVGAGI. This CDR3 has 14 residues. This CDR3 is CASSPTGVNTEAFF. The CDR3 coding sequence is TGTGCCAGCAGTCCGACAGGAGTGAACACTGAAGCTTTCTTT.

The CDR3 is CASSEQGIGEKLFF. The CDR3 DNA follows: TGTGCCAGCAGTGAGCAAGGAATAGGAGAAAAACTGTTTTTT. The chain recombines TRBV2 with TRBJ1-4; D unresolved. V lost 3 bases to trimming and J lost 8 bases, with 13 bases between them. The length of the CDR3 is 14 residues. Germline V lookup: CDR1 SNHLY, CDR2 FYNNEI.

This clone was observed a handful of times. The chain recombines TRBV5-8 with TRBJ1-2; D remains unclear. Trimming stripped 5 bases from V and 5 bases from J, with 4 bases between. Germline V gene sequence: CDR1 SGHTS, CDR2 YDEGEE. The CDR3 spans 10 residues. CDR3 DNA sequence: TGTGCCAGCAGTTTATATGGCTACACCTTC. It is translated as CASSLYGYTF.